One sample yielded the 25 T cell receptor beta chains listed below, sequenced in a study of CD8+ T cells in alopecia areata. After isolation, RNA underwent reverse transcription to generate cDNA as the sequencing template. Sequencing used immunoSEQ multiplex PCR; TCRdb keeps in-frame clones, though not all of them. Counted here are some 120,000 clones, 45% to 50% occurring once; the ten biggest clones make up about 10%. Sequencing was carried out using NKG2D-low CD8+ T cells sorted from blood. These receptors were collected from a human donor with alopecia areata.

This clone was seen a handful of times. The genes are TRBV29-1 and TRBJ2-7; 11 positions agree with TRBD2. J gave up 4 bases and V 5 bases, and 4 bases lay outside the gene matches. The CDR3 length is 13 residues. Germline-derived CDR1 and CDR2 are SQVTM and ANQGSEA. CDR3 sequence: CSVPGTSGYEQYF. CDR3 coding DNA: TGCAGCGTTCCGGGGACTAGCGGTTACGAGCAGTACTTC.

This clone appeared a few times. The chain carries TRBV29-1 and TRBJ2-3, with 12 bases fitting TRBD2. Per germline, CDR1 SQVTM and CDR2 ANQGSEA. This CDR3 is built from 18 residues. Trimming cost V 1 base and J 2 bases; bases outside gene matches: 10. CDR3 region: CSVEVSLAGGVTTDTQYF. The CDR3 DNA follows: TGCAGCGTTGAAGTGTCTCTAGCGGGGGGGGTAACCACAGATACGCAGTATTTT.

The rearrangement uses TRBV29-1 and TRBJ2-6; possibly TRBD1 or TRBD2 for D (5 bases each). Germline values: CDR1 SQVTM, CDR2 ANQGSEA. Trimming took off 1 base at V and 0 bases at J, with 7 bases between the two ends. The CDR3 covers 15 residues. In nucleotides, the CDR3 is TGCAGCGTTGAAGGGGACCACTCTGGGGCCAACGTCCTGACTTTC. It is translated as CSVEGDHSGANVLTF. Based on the CDR3 plus reference TRBV29-1 and TRBJ2-6, the full variable domain is SAVISQKPSRDICQRGTSLTIQCQVDSQVTMMFWYRQQPGQSLTLIATANQGSEATYESGFVIDKFPISRPNLTFSTLTVSNMSPEDSSIYLCSVEGDHSGANVLTFGAGSRLTVL.

This chain connects TRBV11-2 to TRBJ2-7, with D possibly matching TRBD2 (5 bases). CDR1 SGHAT and CDR2 FQNNGV come from the germline V gene. V lost 5 bases, J lost 5 bases, and 10 bases lay in between. The CDR3 consists of 12 residues. CDR3 DNA sequence: TGTGCCAGCAGCACCCTCGGGGACGAGCAGTACTTC. The encoded protein is CASSTLGDEQYF.

This clone appeared a few times. This chain uses TRBV29-1 with TRBJ2-3, with 9 bases aligning to TRBD2. Trimming cost V 5 bases and J 6 bases; bases outside gene matches: 9. The CDR3 is 14 residues long. Germline loops: CDR1 SQVTM, CDR2 ANQGSEA. CDR3 loop: CSVSGAGGTDTQYF. CDR3 DNA sequence: TGCAGCGTTTCTGGAGCGGGAGGAACGGATACGCAGTATTTT.

The rearrangement links TRBV30 to TRBJ2-5; 7 bases fit TRBD1. Trimming at V came to 3 bases and at J to 1 base, leaving 5 bases not matched to a gene. The germline V gene encodes CDR1 GTSNPN and CDR2 SVGIG (reference sequence). The CDR3 is made up of 14 amino acids. CDR3 protein: CAWSADRFQETQYF. Written as DNA, the CDR3 is TGTGCCTGGAGCGCGGACAGGTTCCAAGAGACCCAGTACTTC.

The J gene is TRBJ1-6, the V gene TRBV25-1, with D unclear. This CDR3 comprises 14 residues. Germline loops: CDR1 MGHDK, CDR2 SYGVNS. V lost 3 bases and J lost 8, with 11 bases in between. The CDR3 protein is CASSEITVYSPLHF. The CDR3 nucleotides read TGTGCCAGCAGTGAGATTACGGTTTATTCACCCCTCCACTTT. Full variable domain (outside the CDR3, taken from reference TRBV25-1 and TRBJ1-6): EADIYQTPRYLVIGTGKKITLECSQTMGHDKMYWYQQDPGMELHLIHYSYGVNSTEKGDLSSESTVSRIRTEHFPLTLESARPSHTSQYLCASSEITVYSPLHFGNGTRLTVT.

The gene calls are TRBV5-1 and TRBJ2-1; no clear D. V lost 0 bases and J 6 bases, leaving 4 bases between the germline ends. The CDR3 runs 12 residues. From germline, CDR1 is SGHRS and CDR2 YFSETQ. The CDR3 region has the DNA TGCGCCAGCAGCTTGGCGGTCAATGAGCAGTTCTTC. Translation: CASSLAVNEQFF.

The chain employs TRBV5-6 and TRBJ2-7, with D hard to call. The CDR3 contains 11 residues. V was cut by 0 bases and J by 8 bases, with 6 bases left in between. CDR1 is SGHDT and CDR2 is YYEEEE in the germline V gene. CDR3 nucleotides: TGTGCCAGCAGCTTGGGGCGTAAGCAGTACTTC. This gives the protein CASSLGRKQYF.

The CDR3 region has the DNA TGTGCCAGCAGCGGAACCCCCAAGCGGGAGATTACAGCAGATACGCAGTATTTT. The encoded protein is CASSGTPKREITADTQYF. The rearrangement links TRBV9 to TRBJ2-3; 8 bases are a match to TRBD2. Germline-derived CDR1 and CDR2 are SGDLS and YYNGEE. After removal of 3 bases from V and 4 bases from J, the junction contained 16 bases not matched to a gene. This CDR3 has 18 amino acids.

The chain links TRBV6-6 to TRBJ1-1; the D is unclear. V lost 5 bases, J lost 5 bases, and 6 bases lay in between. CDR1 is MNHNY and CDR2 is SVGAGI in the germline V gene (reference sequence). The CDR3 runs to 11 residues. This CDR3 reads CASSPTTEAFF. The CDR3 DNA reads as TGTGCCAGCAGTCCCACGACTGAAGCTTTCTTT.

V gene TRBV2 combines with J gene TRBJ1-5; D may be TRBD1 (6 bases). The CDR3 loop spans 15 amino acids. Germline V gene sequence: CDR1 SNHLY, CDR2 FYNNEI. V lost 4 bases, J lost 1 base, and 11 bases lay in between. This chain's CDR3 is CASSGGRTSNQPQHF. In DNA, the CDR3 is TGTGCCAGCAGTGGGGGGCGGACGAGCAATCAGCCCCAGCATTTT.

The V call is TRBV29-1, the J call TRBJ1-2, with a tentative D call TRBD1 (5 bases). Germline V gene data show CDR1 as SQVTM and CDR2 as ANQGSEA. The CDR3 runs 17 residues. Trimming stripped 6 bases from V and 2 bases from J, with 25 bases between. This CDR3 reads CSVHTIIPGRQNYGYTF. The CDR3 DNA is TGCAGCGTACACACTATTATCCCGGGACGGCAAAACTATGGCTACACCTTC.

The rearrangement links TRBV2 to TRBJ1-1; D is uncertain. V dropped 4 bases and J dropped 7 bases, with 7 bases sitting between them. Per the germline V gene, CDR1 is SNHLY and CDR2 is FYNNEI. The CDR3 covers 11 residues. This CDR3 reads CASSGGFEAFF. The CDR3 DNA reads as TGTGCCAGCAGTGGTGGTTTTGAAGCTTTCTTT. The whole variable domain, filled in from reference TRBV2 and TRBJ1-1, reads EPEVTQTPSHQVTQMGQEVILRCVPISNHLYFYWYRQILGQKVEFLVSFYNNEISEKSEIFDDQFSVERPDGSNFTLKIRSTKLEDSAMYFCASSGGFEAFFGQGTRLTVV.

This clone was observed a few times. The V and J genes are TRBV5-1 and TRBJ2-7, with 7 nucleotides matching TRBD1. The CDR3 contains 14 residues. V lost 7 bases to trimming and J lost 3 bases; unmatched junction nucleotides: 10. Germline-derived CDR1 and CDR2 are SGHRS and YFSETQ. The CDR3 sequence: CASLTGDVGYEQYF. CDR3 coding DNA: TGCGCCAGCCTAACAGGGGACGTCGGCTACGAGCAGTACTTC.

The rearrangement uses TRBV7-9 and TRBJ2-7; D may be TRBD2 (5 bases). The CDR3 loop spans 16 amino acids. Germline CDR1 SEHNR, CDR2 FQNEAQ (reference sequence). V was shortened by 4 bases and J by 6 bases, with 22 bases between the two germline ends. The CDR3 nucleotides read TGTGCCAGCAGCTCAAATATGGCAACCGGAGGAGCCGAGCAGTACTTC. Residues: CASSSNMATGGAEQYF.

The chain employs TRBV7-9 and TRBJ2-5; TRBD2 is a possible D gene (6 bases). The DNA end lines up better with TRBJ2-7; the J call may be wrong. Germline loops: CDR1 SEHNR, CDR2 FQNEAQ (reference sequence). The CDR3 runs 12 residues. The CDR3 here is CAILTSSYEQYF. Here the CDR3 DNA reads TGTGCCATCCTGACTAGCTCCTACGAGCAGTACTTC.

J is TRBJ2-3 and V is TRBV30, with D unclear. The CDR3 covers 12 residues. Trimming took off 0 bases at V and 4 bases at J, with 5 bases between the two ends. Germline CDR1 GTSNPN, CDR2 SVGIG (reference sequence). CDR3 in DNA: TGTGCCTGGAGTGTATCAGCAGATACGCAGTATTTT. It translates to CAWSVSADTQYF.

This clone was seen a handful of times. The chain links TRBV7-9 to TRBJ2-2; D gene ambiguous. The CDR3 runs 14 residues. V was clipped by 3 bases and J by 2 bases, with 7 bases between them. Germline V gene data show CDR1 as SEHNR and CDR2 as FQNEAQ (reference sequence). CDR3: CASSFPLNTGELFF. CDR3 sequence (DNA): TGTGCCAGCAGCTTTCCTCTAAACACCGGGGAGCTGTTTTTT.

This clone was seen only once. The chain has TRBV29-1 and TRBJ2-7, with D perhaps assigned TRBD1 or TRBD2 (5 bases each). The CDR3 runs to 14 residues. CDR1 and CDR2 from the germline V gene are SQVTM and ANQGSEA. V lost 3 bases and J lost 7, with 19 bases in between. The CDR3 region is CSVEAPSRAWEQYF. For the CDR3, the DNA is TGCAGCGTTGAGGCCCCTAGCAGGGCCTGGGAGCAGTACTTC.

This clone was observed a few times. This sequence joins TRBV6-1 and TRBJ2-7; D is ambiguous. CDR3 length equals 11 residues. Trimming stripped 2 bases from V and 5 bases from J, with 4 bases between. The germline V gene encodes CDR1 MNHNS and CDR2 SASEGT. The chain's CDR3 is CASSEMNEQYF. Written as DNA, the CDR3 is TGTGCCAGCAGTGAAATGAACGAGCAGTACTTC.

This clone was seen more than once but under ten times. The genes are TRBV14 and TRBJ2-1; either TRBD1 or TRBD2 may supply D (6 bases each). The germline V gene encodes CDR1 SGHDN and CDR2 FVKESK. V was shortened by 2 bases and J by 4 bases, with 12 bases between the two germline ends. The length of the CDR3 is 15 residues. The CDR3 bases are TGTGCCAGCAGCCAAAGGGGGGCCGGGTACAATGAGCAGTTCTTC. It translates to CASSQRGAGYNEQFF.

This rearrangement joins TRBV29-1 to TRBJ2-1; D perhaps matches TRBD1 (5 bases). The germline V gene encodes CDR1 SQVTM and CDR2 ANQGSEA. Between the trimmed V and J ends, which lost 4 bases and 2 bases, there was a span of 12 bases. The CDR3 spans 14 residues. Here the CDR3 DNA reads TGCAGCGTTGCTGGGGCCAACACCTACAATGAGCAGTTCTTC. Protein: CSVAGANTYNEQFF.

This clone appeared once. The rearrangement uses TRBV7-8 and TRBJ1-1; D not certain. Trimming left V 2 bases short and J 2 bases short, with 18 bases between. The CDR3 spans 17 residues. CDR1 and CDR2 (germline): SGHVS, FQNEAQ. CDR3: CASSLIVLGPANTEAFF. CDR3 coding DNA: TGTGCCAGCAGCTTAATTGTCCTCGGCCCGGCTAACACTGAAGCTTTCTTT.

The rearrangement joins TRBV5-1 to TRBJ2-7; a weak D match, TRBD1 (6 bases). Germline CDR1 is SGHRS and CDR2 is YFSETQ. V lost 0 bases to trimming and J lost 6 bases, with 16 bases between them. There are 15 residues in the CDR3. The CDR3 here is CASSLAVGGLLEQYF. The CDR3 DNA sequence: TGCGCCAGCAGCTTGGCCGTAGGGGGTCTCCTCGAGCAGTACTTC.